The following is a TCR beta chain sequence with its context. The data were taken from a study of T cell changes during pregnancy in multiple sclerosis. Produced via immunoSEQ multiplex PCR; TCRdb's table is partial and in-frame only. The table has around 97,000 clones, 92% seen once; the top ten hold roughly 0.93%. Germline V gene sequence: CDR1 MNHEY, CDR2 SVGAGI. This CDR3 is built from 15 residues. V gave up 6 bases and J gave up 2 bases, with 16 bases separating them. J is TRBJ1-2 and V is TRBV6-5; possibly TRBD1 for D (6 bases). The sequencing here drew on peripheral blood, taken after pregnancy. This sequence originates from a female donor with multiple sclerosis, enrolled in a pregnancy study. The chain's CDR3 is CASRPQGLENYGYTF. For the CDR3, the DNA is TGTGCCAGCAGGCCACAGGGTTTGGAGAACTATGGCTACACCTTC.